This entry concerns a single T cell receptor (beta chain). This specimen comes from a study of blood T cell repertoires in COVID-19. Libraries were prepared by immunoSEQ multiplex PCR; TCRdb keeps only in-frame clonotypes and omits some of them. Of 60,000 to 70,000 clones in the sample, 80% to 85% are singletons; the top ten hold roughly 4.7%. This CDR3 contains 12 residues. Germline V gene sequence: CDR1 LNHNV, CDR2 YYDKDF (reference sequence). V lost 4 bases and J 6 bases, leaving 9 bases between the germline ends. This chain links TRBV15 with TRBJ1-1, with D possibly TRBD1 on 5 matching bases. The source material was peripheral blood. This TCR was sampled from a woman between 55 and 75 years old with acute or convalescent COVID-19. The CDR3 loop is CATSTGSSEAFF. CDR3 in DNA: TGTGCCACCAGCACAGGGTCCTCTGAAGCTTTCTTT.